This TCR beta chain was documented in a study of blood T cell repertoires in COVID-19. About the research overall: Samples representing acute and convalescent COVID-19 were sourced from the United States, Italy and Spain. T cells, B-cell-depleted T cells, or PBMCs supplied cDNA or gDNA.

This clone was seen only a few times. Authors' analysis steps: Quantification of nucleated cells was approximated via reference gene primer amplification. Some clones are missing from TCRdb's copy, which holds only in-frame ones; the method was immunoSEQ multiplex PCR. The D gene and trimming were derived from the DNA, and the V and J assignments and clone size from that table. Of about 160,000 clones listed, approximately 87% are singletons. There are 14 residues in the CDR3. V gave up 4 bases and J gave up 5 bases, with 12 bases separating them. CDR1 is SEHNR, CDR2 FQNEAQ, per germline (reference sequence).

Sequences were obtained from peripheral blood. The chain couples TRBV7-9 to TRBJ1-5, with D tentatively TRBD1 (6 bases). The clonotype comes from a woman in her 70s with acute or convalescent COVID-19. CDR3 loop: CASSSQGLDQPQHF. The CDR3, as DNA: TGTGCCAGCAGCTCACAGGGTCTGGATCAGCCCCAGCATTTT.